The clone carrying this TCR beta chain was seen only a few times. This entry comes from a study of CD8 T cells in Susac syndrome. TEMRA cells were FACS-enriched, with CD8+ and CD4+ T cells isolated negatively. Random hexamers primed reverse transcription of about 0.5 to 1 ug RNA. TCRdb re-called the immunoSEQ multiplex PCR reads through MiXCR, storing one row per CDR3 protein. The sample contains 95,000 to 150,000 distinct CDR3 sequences, just under 95% of which appear only once. CDR1 is SGDLS, CDR2 YYNGEE, per germline. This CDR3 has 12 residues. The V and J ends lost 3 bases and 3 bases respectively, with 7 bases between them.

Sequences were obtained from CD8+ T cells from PBMCs. The chain recombines TRBV9 with TRBJ2-7; TRBD2 might be the D (5 bases). The sequence derives from a human donor with Susac syndrome. CDR3 protein: CASSGTSYEQYF. DNA for the CDR3: TGTGCCAGCAGCGGCACTAGCTACGAGCAGTACTTC.